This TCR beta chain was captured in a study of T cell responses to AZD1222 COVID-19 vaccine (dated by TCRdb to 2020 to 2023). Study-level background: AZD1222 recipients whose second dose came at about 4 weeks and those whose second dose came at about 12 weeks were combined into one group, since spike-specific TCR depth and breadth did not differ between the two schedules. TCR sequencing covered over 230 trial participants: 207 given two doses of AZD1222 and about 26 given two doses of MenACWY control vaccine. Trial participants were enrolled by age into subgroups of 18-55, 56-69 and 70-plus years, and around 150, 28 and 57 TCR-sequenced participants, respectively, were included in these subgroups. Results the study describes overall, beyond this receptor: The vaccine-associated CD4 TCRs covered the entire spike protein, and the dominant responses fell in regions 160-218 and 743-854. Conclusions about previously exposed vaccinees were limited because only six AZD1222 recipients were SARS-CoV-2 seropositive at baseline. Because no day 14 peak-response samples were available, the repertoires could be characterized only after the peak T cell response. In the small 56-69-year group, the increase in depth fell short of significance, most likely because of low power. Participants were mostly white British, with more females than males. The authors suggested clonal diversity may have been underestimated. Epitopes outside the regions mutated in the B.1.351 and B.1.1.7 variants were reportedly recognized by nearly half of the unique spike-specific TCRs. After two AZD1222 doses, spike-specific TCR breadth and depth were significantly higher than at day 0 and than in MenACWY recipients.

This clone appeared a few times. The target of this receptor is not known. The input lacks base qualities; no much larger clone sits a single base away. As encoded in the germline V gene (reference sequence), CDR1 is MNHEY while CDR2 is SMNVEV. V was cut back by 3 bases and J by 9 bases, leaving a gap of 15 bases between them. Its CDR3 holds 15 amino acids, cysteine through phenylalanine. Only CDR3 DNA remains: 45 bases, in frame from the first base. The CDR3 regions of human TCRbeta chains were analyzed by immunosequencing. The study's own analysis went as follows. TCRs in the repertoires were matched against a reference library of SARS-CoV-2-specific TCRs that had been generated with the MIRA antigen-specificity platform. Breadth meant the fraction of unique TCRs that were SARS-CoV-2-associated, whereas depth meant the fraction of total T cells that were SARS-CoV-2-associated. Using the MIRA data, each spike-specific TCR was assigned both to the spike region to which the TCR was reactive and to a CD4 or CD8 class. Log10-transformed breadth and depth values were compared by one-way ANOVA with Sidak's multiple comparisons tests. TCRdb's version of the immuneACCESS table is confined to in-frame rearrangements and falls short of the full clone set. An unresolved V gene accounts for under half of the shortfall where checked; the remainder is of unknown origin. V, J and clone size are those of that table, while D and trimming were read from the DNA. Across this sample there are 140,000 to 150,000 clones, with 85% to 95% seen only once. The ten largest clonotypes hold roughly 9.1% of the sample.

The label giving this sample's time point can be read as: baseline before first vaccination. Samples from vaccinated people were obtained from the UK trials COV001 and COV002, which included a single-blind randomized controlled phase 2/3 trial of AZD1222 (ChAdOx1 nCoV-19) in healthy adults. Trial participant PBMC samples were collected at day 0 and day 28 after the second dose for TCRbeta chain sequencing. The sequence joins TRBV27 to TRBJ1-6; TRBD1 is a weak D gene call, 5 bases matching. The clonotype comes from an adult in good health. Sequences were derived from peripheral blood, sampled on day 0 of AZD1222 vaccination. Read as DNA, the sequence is TGTGCCAGCAGTTTTCGGGGGTCGGGGATTTCACCCCTCCACTTT. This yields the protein CASSFRGSGISPLHF.